A single count supports the clone carrying this TCR beta chain. This specimen belongs to a study of early stage breast cancer tumors. TCRdb keeps only in-frame clones here, not all; method: immunoSEQ multiplex PCR. The sample gives about 31,000 clones, roughly 80% of which show up once; approximately 5% is in the top ten. The length of the CDR3 is 16 residues. The J segment lost 4 bases and the V segment lost 4 bases, leaving 9 bases of the junction unmatched. Per germline, CDR1 MGHRA and CDR2 YSYEKL. The receptor was isolated from a person aged 35 to 50 with breast cancer. Input material: blood. J is TRBJ1-5 and V is TRBV4-1; 8 nucleotides match TRBD1. The CDR3 nucleotides are TGCGCCAGCAGCCCCCACCTCGGACAGGGTAATCAGCCCCAGCATTTT. Its protein is CASSPHLGQGNQPQHF.